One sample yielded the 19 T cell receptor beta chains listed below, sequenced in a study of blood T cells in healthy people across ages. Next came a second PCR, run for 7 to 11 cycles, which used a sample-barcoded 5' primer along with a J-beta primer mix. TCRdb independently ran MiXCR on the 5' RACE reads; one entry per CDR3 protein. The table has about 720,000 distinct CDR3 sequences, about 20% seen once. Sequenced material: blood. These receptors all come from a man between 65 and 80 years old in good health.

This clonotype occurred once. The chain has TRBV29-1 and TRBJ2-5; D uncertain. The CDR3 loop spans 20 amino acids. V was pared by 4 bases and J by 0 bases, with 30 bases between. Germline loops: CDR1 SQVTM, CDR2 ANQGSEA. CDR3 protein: CSVGPSKGRPRRDYQETQYF. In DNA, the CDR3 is TGCAGCGTTGGCCCCTCAAAGGGTAGGCCCCGACGAGATTACCAAGAGACCCAGTACTTC.

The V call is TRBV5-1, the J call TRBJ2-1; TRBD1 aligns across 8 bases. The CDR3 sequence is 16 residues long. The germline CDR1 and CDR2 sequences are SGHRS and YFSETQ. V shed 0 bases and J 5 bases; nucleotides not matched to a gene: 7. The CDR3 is CASSLEKGTGNNEQFF. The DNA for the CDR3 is TGCGCCAGCAGCTTGGAAAAAGGGACAGGCAACAATGAGCAGTTCTTC.

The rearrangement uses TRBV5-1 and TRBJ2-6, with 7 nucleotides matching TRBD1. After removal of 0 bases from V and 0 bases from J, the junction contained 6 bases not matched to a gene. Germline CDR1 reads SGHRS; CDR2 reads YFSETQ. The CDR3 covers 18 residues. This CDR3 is CASSLGPGGPSGANVLTF. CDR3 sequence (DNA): TGCGCCAGCAGCTTGGGTCCAGGGGGACCCTCTGGGGCCAACGTCCTGACTTTC.

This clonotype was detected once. The CDR3 region is CACTPGTPEKLFF. DNA for the CDR3: TGTGCCTGTACGCCCGGGACACCTGAAAAACTGTTTTTT. The chain employs TRBV30 and TRBJ1-4, with D possibly TRBD1 on 6 matching bases. Germline V CDR1 and CDR2: GTSNPN, SVGIG (reference sequence). V was trimmed by 6 bases and J by 7 bases, leaving 15 bases between them. This CDR3 contains 13 residues.

The CDR3 DNA reads TGTGCCTGGAGTGTAGCGGTTGTGGATGAGCAGTTCTTC. Its translation: CAWSVAVVDEQFF. The chain employs TRBV30 and TRBJ2-1; maybe TRBD2 (5 bases). This CDR3 is built from 13 residues. Trimming removed 0 bases from V and 8 bases from J, with 11 bases in between. CDR1 GTSNPN and CDR2 SVGIG come from the germline V gene (reference sequence). Using reference TRBV30 and TRBJ2-1 for the parts outside the CDR3, the full variable domain is SQTIHQWPATLVQPVGSPLSLECTVEGTSNPNLYWYRQAAGRGLQLLFYSVGIGQISSEVPQNLSASRPQDRQFILSSKKLLLSDSGFYLCAWSVAVVDEQFFGPGTRLTVL.

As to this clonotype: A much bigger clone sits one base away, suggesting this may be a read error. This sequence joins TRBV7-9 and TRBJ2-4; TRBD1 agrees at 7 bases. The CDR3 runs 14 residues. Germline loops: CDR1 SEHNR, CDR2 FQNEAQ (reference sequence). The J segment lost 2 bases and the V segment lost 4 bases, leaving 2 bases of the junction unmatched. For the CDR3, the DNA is TGTGCCAGCAGCTCGACAGGGACCAAAAACATTCAGTACTTC. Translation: CASSSTGTKNIQYF.

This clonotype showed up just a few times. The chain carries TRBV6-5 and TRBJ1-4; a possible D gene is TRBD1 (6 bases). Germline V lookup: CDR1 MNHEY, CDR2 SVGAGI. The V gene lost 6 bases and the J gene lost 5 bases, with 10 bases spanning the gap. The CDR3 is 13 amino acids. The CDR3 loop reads CASRKGTNEKLFF. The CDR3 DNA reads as TGTGCCAGCAGGAAAGGGACAAATGAAAAACTGTTTTTT.

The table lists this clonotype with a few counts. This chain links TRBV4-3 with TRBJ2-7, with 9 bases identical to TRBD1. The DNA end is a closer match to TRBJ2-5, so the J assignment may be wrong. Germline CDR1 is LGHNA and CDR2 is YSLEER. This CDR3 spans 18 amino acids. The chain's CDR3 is CASSQAIPGQGLQETQYF. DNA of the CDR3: TGCGCCAGCAGCCAGGCTATTCCGGGACAGGGCCTCCAAGAGACCCAGTACTTC.

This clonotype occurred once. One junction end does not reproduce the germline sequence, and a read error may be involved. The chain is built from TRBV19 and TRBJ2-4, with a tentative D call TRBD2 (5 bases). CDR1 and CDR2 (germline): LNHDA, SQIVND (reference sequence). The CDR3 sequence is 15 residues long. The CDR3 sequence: CARNWGAIAKNIQHF. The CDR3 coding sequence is TGTGCCAGGAACTGGGGAGCAATAGCCAAAAACATTCAGCACTTC.

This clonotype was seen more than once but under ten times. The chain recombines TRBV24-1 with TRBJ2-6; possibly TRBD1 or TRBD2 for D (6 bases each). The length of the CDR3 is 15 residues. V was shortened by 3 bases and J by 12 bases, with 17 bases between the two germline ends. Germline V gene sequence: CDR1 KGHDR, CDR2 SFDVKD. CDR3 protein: CATSDPRDIVGVLTF. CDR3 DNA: TGTGCCACCAGTGATCCGCGGGACATCGTAGGCGTCCTGACTTTC.

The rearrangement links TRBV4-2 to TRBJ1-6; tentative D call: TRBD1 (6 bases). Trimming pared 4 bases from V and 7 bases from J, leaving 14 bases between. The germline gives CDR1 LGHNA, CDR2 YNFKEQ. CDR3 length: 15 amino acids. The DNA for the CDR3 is TGTGCCAGCAGCCCGATGGACAGAGAGAATTCACCCCTCCACTTT. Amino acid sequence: CASSPMDRENSPLHF.

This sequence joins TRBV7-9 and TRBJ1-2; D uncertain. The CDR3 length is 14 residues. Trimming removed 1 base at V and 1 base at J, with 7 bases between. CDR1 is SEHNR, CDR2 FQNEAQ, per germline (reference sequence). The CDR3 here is CASSLGGVNYGYTF. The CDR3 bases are TGTGCCAGCAGCTTAGGCGGGGTTAACTATGGCTACACCTTC.

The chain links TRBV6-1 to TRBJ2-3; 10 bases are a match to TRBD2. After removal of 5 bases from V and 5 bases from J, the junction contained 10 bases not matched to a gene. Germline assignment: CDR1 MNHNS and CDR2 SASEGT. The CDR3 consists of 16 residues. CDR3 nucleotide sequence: TGTGCCAGCAGTATTCTAGCGGGGGCCCCGGAAGATACGCAGTATTTT. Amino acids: CASSILAGAPEDTQYF.

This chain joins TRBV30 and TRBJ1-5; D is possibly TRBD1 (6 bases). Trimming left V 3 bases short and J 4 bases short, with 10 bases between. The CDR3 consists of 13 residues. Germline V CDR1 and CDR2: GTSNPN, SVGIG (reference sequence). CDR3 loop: CAWRSGVNQPQHF. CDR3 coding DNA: TGTGCCTGGAGATCAGGGGTTAATCAGCCCCAGCATTTT.

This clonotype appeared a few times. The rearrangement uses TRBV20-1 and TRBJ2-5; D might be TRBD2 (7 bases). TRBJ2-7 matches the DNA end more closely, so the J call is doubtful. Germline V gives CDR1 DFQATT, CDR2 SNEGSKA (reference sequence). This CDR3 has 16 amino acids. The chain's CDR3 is CSARVTSRGPSYEQYF. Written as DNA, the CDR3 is TGCAGTGCTAGAGTTACCTCGCGGGGGCCATCCTACGAGCAGTACTTC.

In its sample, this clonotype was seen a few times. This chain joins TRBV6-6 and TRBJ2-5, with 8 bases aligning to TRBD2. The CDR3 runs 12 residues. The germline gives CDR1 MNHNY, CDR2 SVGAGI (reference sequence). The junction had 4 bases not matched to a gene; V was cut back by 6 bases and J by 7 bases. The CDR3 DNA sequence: TGTGCCAGCAGACGGGAGGGAGGGACCCAGTACTTC. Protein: CASRREGGTQYF.

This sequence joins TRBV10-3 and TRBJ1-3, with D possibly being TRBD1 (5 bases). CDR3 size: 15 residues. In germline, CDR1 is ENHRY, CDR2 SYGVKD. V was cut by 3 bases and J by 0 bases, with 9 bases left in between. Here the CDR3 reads CAISDRDYSGNTIYF. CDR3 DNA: TGTGCCATCAGTGACAGGGACTACTCTGGAAACACCATATATTTT.

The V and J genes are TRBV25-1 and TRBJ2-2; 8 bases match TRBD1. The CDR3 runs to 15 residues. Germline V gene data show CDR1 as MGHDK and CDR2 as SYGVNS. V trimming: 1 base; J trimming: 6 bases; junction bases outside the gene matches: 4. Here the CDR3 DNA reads TGTGCCAGCAGTGAATGGGACAGGATCGCCGGGGAGCTGTTTTTT. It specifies CASSEWDRIAGELFF.

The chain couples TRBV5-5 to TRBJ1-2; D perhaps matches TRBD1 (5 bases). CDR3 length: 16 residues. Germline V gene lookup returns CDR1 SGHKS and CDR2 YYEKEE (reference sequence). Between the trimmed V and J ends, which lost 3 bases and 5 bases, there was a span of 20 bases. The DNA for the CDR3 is TGTGCCAGCAGCTCTACTATAGGCAGGGCCCTTTATGGCTACACCTTC. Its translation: CASSSTIGRALYGYTF.